Included here is one T cell receptor (beta chain) sequence, with context. What it binds is not known. The source of the sample is a study of T cell responses to AZD1222 COVID-19 vaccine. Looked up from germline, CDR1 is ENHRY and CDR2 is SYGVKD. The CDR3 has 14 residues. V was cut by 10 bases and J by 5 bases, with 17 bases left in between. The protocol was immunoSEQ multiplex PCR, while the TCRdb copy is restricted to in-frame clones and leaves out a portion. The sample carries 100,000 to 130,000 clones, under 95% recorded once. Notes on the study in general: Nearly half of spike-specific TCRs reportedly target variant regions that are unmutated in the B.1.351 and B.1.1.7 variants. The study sampled repertoires only after the peak T cell response.

The chain combines TRBV10-3 with TRBJ1-4, with D possibly TRBD1 on 6 matching bases. The source was peripheral blood, collected 28 days after the second AZD1222 dose. The TCR sequence derives from an adult who received the AZD1222 COVID-19 vaccine. The DNA of the CDR3 is TGTGCCACAGGGGCGGCAGGGGCGAATGAAAAACTGTTTTTT. Translating gives CATGAAGANEKLFF.